A single sample is the source of the 18 T cell receptor beta chains below, sequenced in a study of tumor-infiltrating lymphocytes in primary liver carcinoma. A constant-region primer served to make TCR beta cDNA from roughly 500 ng total RNA. Libraries of TCR beta came from three nested multiplex PCR rounds with slightly modified ARM-PCR. For roughly 10 cycles apiece, the opening two PCR rounds ran with TRBV1-TRBV30 forward primers and a C-beta reverse primer. TCRdb itself ran the multiplex PCR reads through MiXCR, one entry per CDR3 protein. Here the sample spans about 200,000 distinct CDR3 sequences, approximately 65% being singletons. Germline DNA was also extracted, while the blood RNA originated from unsorted whole blood. Source material: peripheral blood. The receptors originated from a woman aged 60-75 years with primary liver carcinoma and hepatitis B virus infection.

About this clonotype: A junction end diverges from the germline sequence, so it may reflect a read error. V is TRBV11-2 and J is TRBJ1-5; D is undetermined. From germline, CDR1 is SGHAT and CDR2 FQNNGV. This CDR3 is built from 13 residues. The CDR3 sequence: CAISLVSSQPQHF. The CDR3 coding sequence is TGTGCCATCAGCTTAGTTTCCAGTCAGCCCCAGCATTTT.

This chain links TRBV11-2 with TRBJ2-1; TRBD2 matches 11 bases. The CDR3 length is 15 residues. J lost 15 bases, V lost 4 bases, and 14 bases had no gene match. The germline CDR1 and CDR2 sequences are SGHAT and FQNNGV. CDR3 nucleotide sequence: TGTGCCAGCAGCTCCCAGGCCGTAGCGGGAGGGCTGCGGTTCTTC. Protein product: CASSSQAVAGGLRFF.

A word on this clonotype: One end of the junction does not line up with germline, which may come from a read error. The chain links TRBV11-1 to TRBJ2-1, with D perhaps TRBD2 (6 bases). This CDR3 region has 15 residues. CDR1 is SGHAT, CDR2 FQDESV, per germline (reference sequence). The CDR3 spells CARSSWTNGDLEQFF. CDR3 nucleotides: TGTGCCAGAAGCTCCTGGACTAACGGGGATCTTGAGCAGTTCTTC.

The chain recombines TRBV28 with TRBJ2-3, with 9 positions matching TRBD2. The CDR3 is made up of 16 amino acids. The V and J ends lost 4 bases and 4 bases, in that order; junction bases with no gene match: 9. In germline, CDR1 is MDHEN, CDR2 SYDVKM. The CDR3 spells CASSSRTSVMADTQYF. CDR3 nucleotides: TGTGCCAGCAGTTCAAGGACTAGCGTAATGGCAGATACGCAGTATTTT.

A few counts support this clonotype. The rearrangement links TRBV6-1 to TRBJ2-7, with TRBD2 matching over 13 bases. The junction had 3 bases not matched to a gene; V was cut back by 5 bases and J by 2 bases. The CDR3 runs 15 residues. CDR1 is MNHNS, CDR2 SASEGT, per germline. CDR3 nucleotides: TGTGCCAGCAGTTTAACTAGCGGGGGGGCCTACGAGCAGTACTTC. Protein sequence: CASSLTSGGAYEQYF.

Concerning this clonotype itself: This could be a read error, since a much larger clone is one nucleotide away. The chain links TRBV6-5 to TRBJ2-2, with 12 bases lining up with TRBD2. This CDR3 contains 16 residues. From germline, CDR1 is MNHEY and CDR2 SVGAGI. After removal of 4 bases from V and 5 bases from J, the junction contained 5 bases not matched to a gene. CDR3 nucleotides: TGTGCCAGCAGTTGCCATGGGACTAGCGGGACCGGGGAGCTGTTTTTT. Residues: CASSCHGTSGTGELFF.

As for this clonotype: An end of the junction does not agree with germline; a read error may underlie this. This rearrangement joins TRBV6-1 to TRBJ2-5; 11 bases line up with TRBD2. In germline, CDR1 is MNHNS, CDR2 SASEGT. The CDR3 runs 19 residues. CDR3 bases: TGTCCCAGTAGTGAAGTCGATAGCGGGAGGGCCACGGGTCGCGAGACCCAGTACTTC. Its protein is CPSSEVDSGRATGRETQYF.

This chain connects TRBV11-2 to TRBJ1-5, with D possibly TRBD1 on 6 matching bases. CDR1 and CDR2 from the germline V gene are SGHAT and FQNNGV. This CDR3 is built from 14 residues. V gave up 4 bases and J gave up 10 bases, with 17 bases separating them. The CDR3 here is CASSYGQNSQPQHF. Written as DNA, the CDR3 is TGTGCCAGCAGCTACGGACAGAACAGTCAACCCCAGCATTTT. Variable domain in full (rest from reference TRBV11-2 and TRBJ1-5): EAGVAQSPRYKIIEKRQSVAFWCNPISGHATLYWYQQILGQGPKLLIQFQNNGVVDDSQLPKDRFSAERLKGVDSTLKIQPAKLEDSAVYLCASSYGQNSQPQHFGDGTRLSIL.

The table lists this clonotype with a few counts. A much larger clone sits a single nucleotide away, making a read error possible. This chain uses TRBV6-6 with TRBJ2-7, with unresolved D. V lost 1 base and J 5 bases, leaving 9 bases between the germline ends. In germline, CDR1 is MNHNY, CDR2 SVGAGI (reference sequence). The CDR3 consists of 13 residues. CDR3 loop: CASSYWLLDEQYF. Here the CDR3 DNA reads TGTGCCAGCAGTTACTGGCTATTAGACGAGCAGTACTTC.

Details on this clonotype: A much more abundant neighbour one base away suggests this may be a read error. This chain joins TRBV6-1 and TRBJ2-3; D uncertain. Germline CDR1 is MNHNS and CDR2 is SASEGT. CDR3 length equals 16 residues. Written as DNA, the CDR3 is TGTGCCGGCAGTGAAGAAGTGGGTAGGGGCACAGATACGCAGTATTTT. This sequence encodes CAGSEEVGRGTDTQYF.

Comments on this clonotype: The CDR3 ends on some other residue instead of the conserved phenylalanine or tryptophan, so this is likely a read error. This sequence joins TRBV29-1 and TRBJ2-1; 8 nucleotides match TRBD1. This CDR3 comprises 16 residues. Germline CDR1 and CDR2: SQVTM and ANQGSEA. In DNA form, the CDR3 reads TGCAGCGTTGAGGGGCCCAGGGGGCGATCGAATAATGAACAGTTCCTC. Translation: CSVEGPRGRSNNEQFL.

A word on this clonotype: A single base separates this from a much larger clone, so it may be a read error. The rearrangement joins TRBV12-3 or TRBV12-4 to TRBJ2-7; D not certain. This CDR3 is built from 11 residues. CDR3 amino acids: CASSPHYERYF. The CDR3 DNA reads as TGTGCCAGCAGTCCACACTACGAGCGGTACTTC.

Notes on this clonotype: An end of the junction differs from the germline gene, which may be a read error. The CDR3 reads CASSLRTESSYEEYF. The CDR3 DNA is TGTGCCAGTAGCTTACGGACAGAGAGCTCCTACGAGGAGTACTTC. The rearrangement joins TRBV11-2 to TRBJ2-7; a weak D match, TRBD1 (6 bases). Germline-derived CDR1 and CDR2 are SGHAT and FQNNGV. There are 15 residues in the CDR3. Using reference TRBV11-2 and TRBJ2-7 for the parts outside the CDR3, the full variable domain is EAGVAQSPRYKIIEKRQSVAFWCNPISGHATLYWYQQILGQGPKLLIQFQNNGVVDDSQLPKDRFSAERLKGVDSTLKIQPAKLEDSAVYLCASSLRTESSYEEYFGPGTRLTVT.

On this clonotype itself: A read error may produce the germline difference seen at one junction end. V and J are TRBV5-5 and TRBJ2-5; D not certain. Per germline, CDR1 SGHKS and CDR2 YYEKEE (reference sequence). This CDR3 is 15 amino acids long. The CDR3 reads CSSSFGIMNQETQCF. CDR3 coding DNA: TGTTCCAGCAGCTTTGGAATCATGAACCAAGAGACCCAGTGCTTC.

There are a few counts of this clonotype. Being one base from a much bigger clone, this may be a read error. The chain carries TRBV11-3 and TRBJ2-1, with 14 bases matching TRBD2. Germline loops: CDR1 SGHNT, CDR2 YENEEA. The CDR3 covers 18 residues. CDR3 residues: CASSTGLAGAHSSNEQFF. CDR3 sequence (DNA): TGTGCCAGCAGCACGGGACTAGCGGGAGCGCACTCCTCCAATGAGCAGTTCTTC.

The chain links TRBV5-4 to TRBJ2-1, with TRBD2 matching over 7 bases. V shed 1 base and J 8 bases; nucleotides not matched to a gene: 6. This CDR3 contains 14 residues. CDR1 is SGHNT and CDR2 is YYREEE in the germline V gene (reference sequence). The CDR3 is CASSLPWGGDEQFF. The CDR3 nucleotides read TGTGCCAGCAGCTTGCCATGGGGGGGAGATGAGCAGTTCTTC.

This sequence joins TRBV11-2 and TRBJ2-1; 10 bases agree with TRBD2. The CDR3 has 16 residues. V was clipped by 4 bases and J by 8 bases; unmatched bases: 11. Looked up from germline, CDR1 is SGHAT and CDR2 is FQNNGV. CDR3 nucleotide sequence: TGTGCCAGCAGCTGGGGATTAGCGGGAGGATGGGATGAGCAGTTCTTC. This sequence encodes CASSWGLAGGWDEQFF. Combining the CDR3 with reference TRBV11-2 and TRBJ2-1 gives the whole variable domain EAGVAQSPRYKIIEKRQSVAFWCNPISGHATLYWYQQILGQGPKLLIQFQNNGVVDDSQLPKDRFSAERLKGVDSTLKIQPAKLEDSAVYLCASSWGLAGGWDEQFFGPGTRLTVL.

This clonotype was seen many times. This chain uses TRBV6-1 with TRBJ1-1, with D maybe TRBD1 (5 bases). This CDR3 contains 15 residues. From germline, CDR1 is MNHNS and CDR2 SASEGT. The germline V and J ends were trimmed by 0 bases and 2 bases, with 10 bases remaining between them. This CDR3 is CASSEARQGNTEAFF. The CDR3 DNA reads TGTGCCAGCAGTGAAGCCCGGCAGGGAAACACTGAAGCTTTCTTT.